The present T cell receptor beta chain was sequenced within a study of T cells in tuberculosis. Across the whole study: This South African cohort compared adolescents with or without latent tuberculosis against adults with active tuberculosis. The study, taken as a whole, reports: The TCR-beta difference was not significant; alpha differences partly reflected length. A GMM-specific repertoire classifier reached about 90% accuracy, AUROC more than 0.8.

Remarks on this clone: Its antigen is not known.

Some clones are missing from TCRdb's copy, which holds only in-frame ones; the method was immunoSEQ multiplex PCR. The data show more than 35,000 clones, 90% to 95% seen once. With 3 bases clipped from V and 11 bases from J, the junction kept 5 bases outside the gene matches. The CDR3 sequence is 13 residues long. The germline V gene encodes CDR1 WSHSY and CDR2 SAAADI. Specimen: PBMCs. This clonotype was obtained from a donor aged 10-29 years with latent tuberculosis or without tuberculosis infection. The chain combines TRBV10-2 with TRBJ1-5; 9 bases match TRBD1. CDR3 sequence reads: CASSEGTGSTQHF. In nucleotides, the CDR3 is TGCGCCAGCAGTGAAGGGACAGGGAGTACCCAGCATTTT.